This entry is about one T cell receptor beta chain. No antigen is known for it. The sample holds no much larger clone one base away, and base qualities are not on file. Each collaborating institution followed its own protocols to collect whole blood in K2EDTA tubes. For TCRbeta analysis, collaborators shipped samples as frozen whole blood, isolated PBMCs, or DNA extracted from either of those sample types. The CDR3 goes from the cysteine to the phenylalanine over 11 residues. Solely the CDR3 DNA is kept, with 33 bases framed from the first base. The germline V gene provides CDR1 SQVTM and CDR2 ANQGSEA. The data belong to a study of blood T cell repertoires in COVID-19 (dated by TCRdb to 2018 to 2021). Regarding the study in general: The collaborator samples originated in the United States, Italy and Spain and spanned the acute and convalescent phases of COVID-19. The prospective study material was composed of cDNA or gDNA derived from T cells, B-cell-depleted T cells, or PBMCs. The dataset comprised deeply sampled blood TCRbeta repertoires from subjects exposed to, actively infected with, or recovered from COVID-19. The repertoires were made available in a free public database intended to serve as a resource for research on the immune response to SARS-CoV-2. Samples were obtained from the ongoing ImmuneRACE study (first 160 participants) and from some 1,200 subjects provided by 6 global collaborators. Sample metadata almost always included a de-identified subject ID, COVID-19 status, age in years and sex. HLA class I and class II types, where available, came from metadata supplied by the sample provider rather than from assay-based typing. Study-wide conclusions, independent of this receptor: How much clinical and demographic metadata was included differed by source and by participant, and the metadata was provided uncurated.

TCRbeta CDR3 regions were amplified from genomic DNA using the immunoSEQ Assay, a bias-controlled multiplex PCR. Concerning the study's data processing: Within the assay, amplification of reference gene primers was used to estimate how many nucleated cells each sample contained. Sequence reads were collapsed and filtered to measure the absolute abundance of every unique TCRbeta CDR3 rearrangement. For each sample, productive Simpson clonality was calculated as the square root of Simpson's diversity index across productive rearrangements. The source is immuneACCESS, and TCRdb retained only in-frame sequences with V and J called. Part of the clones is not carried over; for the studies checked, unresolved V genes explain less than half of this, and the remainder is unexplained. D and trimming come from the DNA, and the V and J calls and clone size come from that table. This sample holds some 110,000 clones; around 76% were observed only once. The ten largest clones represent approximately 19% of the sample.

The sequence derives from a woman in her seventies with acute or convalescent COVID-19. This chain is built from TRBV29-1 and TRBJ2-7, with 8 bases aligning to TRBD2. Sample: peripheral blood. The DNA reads TGCACCGATGGTCGGGGGGGCGAGCAGTACTTC. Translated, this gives CTDGRGGEQYF.